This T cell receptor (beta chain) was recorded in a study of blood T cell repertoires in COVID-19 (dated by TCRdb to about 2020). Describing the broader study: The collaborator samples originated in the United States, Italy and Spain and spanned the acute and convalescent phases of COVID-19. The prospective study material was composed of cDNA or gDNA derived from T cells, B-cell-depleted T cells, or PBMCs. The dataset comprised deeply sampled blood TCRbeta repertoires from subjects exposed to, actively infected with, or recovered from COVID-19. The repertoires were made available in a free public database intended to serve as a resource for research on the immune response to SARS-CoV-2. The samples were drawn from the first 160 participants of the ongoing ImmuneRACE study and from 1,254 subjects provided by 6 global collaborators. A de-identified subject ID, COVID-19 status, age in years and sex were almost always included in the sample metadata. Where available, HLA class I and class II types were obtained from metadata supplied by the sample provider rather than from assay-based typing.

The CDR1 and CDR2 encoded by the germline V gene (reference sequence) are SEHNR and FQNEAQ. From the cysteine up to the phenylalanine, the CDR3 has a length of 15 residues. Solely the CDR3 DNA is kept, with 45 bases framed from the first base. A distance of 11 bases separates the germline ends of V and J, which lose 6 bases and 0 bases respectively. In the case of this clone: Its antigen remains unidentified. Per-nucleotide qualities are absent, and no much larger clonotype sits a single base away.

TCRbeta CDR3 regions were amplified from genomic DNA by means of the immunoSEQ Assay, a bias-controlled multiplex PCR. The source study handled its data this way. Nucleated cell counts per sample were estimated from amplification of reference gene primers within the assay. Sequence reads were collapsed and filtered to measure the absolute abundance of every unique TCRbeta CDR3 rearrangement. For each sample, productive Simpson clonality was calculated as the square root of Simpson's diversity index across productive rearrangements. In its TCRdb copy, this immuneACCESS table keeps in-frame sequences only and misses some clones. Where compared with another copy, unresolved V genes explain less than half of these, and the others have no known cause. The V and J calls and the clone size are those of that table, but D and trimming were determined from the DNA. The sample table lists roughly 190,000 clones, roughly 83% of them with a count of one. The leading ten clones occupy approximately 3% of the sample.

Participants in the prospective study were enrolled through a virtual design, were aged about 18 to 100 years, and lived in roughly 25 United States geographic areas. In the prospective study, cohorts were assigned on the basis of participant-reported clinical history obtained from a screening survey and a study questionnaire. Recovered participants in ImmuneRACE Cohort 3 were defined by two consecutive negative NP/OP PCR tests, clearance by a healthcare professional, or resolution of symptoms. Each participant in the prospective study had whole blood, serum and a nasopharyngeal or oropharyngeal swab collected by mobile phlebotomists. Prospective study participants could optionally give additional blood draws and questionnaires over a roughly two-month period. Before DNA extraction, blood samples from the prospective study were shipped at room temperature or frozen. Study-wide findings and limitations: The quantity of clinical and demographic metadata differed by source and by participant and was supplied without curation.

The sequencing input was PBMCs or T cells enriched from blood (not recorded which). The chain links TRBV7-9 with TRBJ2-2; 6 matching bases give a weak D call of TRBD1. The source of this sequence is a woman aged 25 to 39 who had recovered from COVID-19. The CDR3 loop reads CASSLDSPNTGELFF. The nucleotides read TGTGCCAGCAGTCTGGACAGTCCGAACACCGGGGAGCTGTTTTTT.